These 28 T cell receptor beta chains share one sample of origin, sequenced in a study of response to subunit inactivated influenza vaccine. Each CDR3 protein is one row after TCRdb ran MiXCR on the RT-PCR reads. The table lists hundreds of thousands of distinct CDR3 sequences, 10% to 15% of them singletons. The sequencing used PBMCs from blood, collected 45 days after vaccination. All receptors come from a man between 45 and 60 years old who received an inactivated influenza vaccine.

The rearrangement uses TRBV20-1 and TRBJ1-1; no definite D call. Germline assignment: CDR1 DFQATT and CDR2 SNEGSKA (reference sequence). Trimming cost V 0 bases and J 2 bases, with 13 bases left between them. CDR3 length equals 15 residues. The CDR3, as DNA: TGCAGTGCTAGAGATCCGGCAGGAGCAAACACTGAAGCTTTCTTT. Its translation is CSARDPAGANTEAFF.

This clonotype appeared a few times. This chain joins TRBV19 and TRBJ1-4, with D uncertain. Trimming took 7 bases from V and 7 from J, leaving 13 bases between them. CDR1 and CDR2 from the germline V gene are LNHDA and SQIVND (reference sequence). The CDR3 extends over 13 amino acids. The CDR3 spells CASKFGGGEKLFF. The CDR3 DNA sequence: TGTGCCAGTAAGTTTGGAGGAGGTGAAAAACTGTTTTTT.

V and J are TRBV19 and TRBJ2-3; 9 bases are shared with TRBD1. Looked up from germline, CDR1 is LNHDA and CDR2 is SQIVND (reference sequence). The ends lost 5 bases at V and 1 base at J; junction bases unmatched: 1. CDR3 length: 14 residues. Here the CDR3 reads CASSYRGRTDTQYF. The DNA of the CDR3 is TGTGCCAGTAGTTACAGGGGGCGCACAGATACGCAGTATTTT.

This clonotype was observed at least ten times. This chain connects TRBV29-1 to TRBJ2-1, with D possibly TRBD2 on 5 matching bases. The CDR3 contains 11 residues. Germline V gene sequence: CDR1 SQVTM, CDR2 ANQGSEA. Trimming took off 6 bases at V and 8 bases at J, with 11 bases between the two ends. CDR3 region: CSVGNGDEQFF. CDR3 in DNA: TGCAGCGTGGGGAACGGGGATGAGCAGTTCTTC.

The table lists this clonotype with a few counts. This chain uses TRBV20-1 with TRBJ2-3; the match to TRBD2 covers 13 bases. This CDR3 region has 15 residues. Germline V CDR1 and CDR2: DFQATT, SNEGSKA (reference sequence). Unmatched junction bases numbered 6, after V lost 6 bases and J lost 3 bases. CDR3 in DNA: TGCAGTGCCAGGACTAGCGGGAGTATAACAGATACGCAGTATTTT. Its translation is CSARTSGSITDTQYF.

This clonotype was detected many times. This chain joins TRBV20-1 and TRBJ2-1; a possible D gene is TRBD2 (6 bases). The CDR3 runs 15 residues. The V end lost 1 base, the J end lost 4 bases, and 14 bases lay between the germline ends. Germline V gives CDR1 DFQATT, CDR2 SNEGSKA (reference sequence). Here the CDR3 DNA reads TGCAGTGCTAGAGGACTAGGTCGATTTTACAATGAGCAGTTCTTC. It codes for CSARGLGRFYNEQFF.

This clonotype was counted only a few times. The chain employs TRBV12-3 or TRBV12-4 and TRBJ2-3, with a weak D call TRBD2 (6 bases). Trimming pared 5 bases from V and 6 bases from J, leaving 15 bases between. This CDR3 is 14 amino acids long. CDR3: CASSMTGASDTQYF. For the CDR3, the DNA is TGTGCCAGCAGTATGACGGGAGCGTCCGATACGCAGTATTTT.

The V gene is TRBV6-1, the J gene TRBJ2-7; weak D call: TRBD2 (6 bases). V lost 7 bases to trimming and J lost 0 bases, with 10 bases between them. CDR3 length equals 13 residues. Germline values: CDR1 MNHNS, CDR2 SASEGT. The DNA for the CDR3 is TGTGCCAGCACACCGGGAGTCTCCTACGAGCAGTACTTC. Translated: CASTPGVSYEQYF.

The chain has TRBV20-1 and TRBJ2-3; tentative D call: TRBD2 (7 bases). The germline V gene encodes CDR1 DFQATT and CDR2 SNEGSKA (reference sequence). V lost 5 bases and J lost 4, with 19 bases in between. The CDR3 is 15 amino acids. CDR3 loop: CSADLEGEGADTQYF. The CDR3 DNA is TGCAGTGCTGATCTCGAGGGGGAGGGTGCAGATACGCAGTATTTT.

Of note for this clonotype: One base away lies a much larger clone, so this may be a sequencing read error. V gene TRBV7-9 combines with J gene TRBJ2-5, with TRBD2 matching 8 bases. The CDR3 consists of 16 residues. Per germline, CDR1 SEHNR and CDR2 FQNEAQ (reference sequence). This CDR3 reads CASSPRASGGQATQYF. CDR3 in DNA: TGTGCCAGCAGCCCGAGGGCCAGCGGGGGACAAGCGACCCAGTACTTC.

This clonotype was detected a few times. The rearrangement links TRBV6-2 or TRBV6-3 to TRBJ1-1; D perhaps matches TRBD1 (5 bases). The V and J ends lost 3 bases and 0 bases respectively, with 8 bases between them. Germline values: CDR1 MNHEY, CDR2 SVGEGT. The length of the CDR3 is 14 residues. The CDR3, as DNA: TGTGCCAGCAGTTATAAGGGGATGAACACTGAAGCTTTCTTT. Translating it yields CASSYKGMNTEAFF.

The chain joins TRBV6-1 to TRBJ2-7; 8 bases are a match to TRBD2. CDR3 length: 13 amino acids. Per germline, CDR1 MNHNS and CDR2 SASEGT. The V segment lost 8 bases and the J segment 2 bases; nucleotides outside the gene matches: 5. CDR3 nucleotide sequence: TGTGCCAGCCGTCGGGGGGGAGCCTACGAGCAGTACTTC. Amino acids: CASRRGGAYEQYF.

This clonotype showed up many times. The chain uses TRBV21-1 and TRBJ2-2; TRBD2 reflects the table's D call only, with no check against the DNA. TRBV21-1 counts as a pseudogene. The CDR3 runs 16 residues. The chain's CDR3 is CASSKDKRGGTGELFF. The CDR3 DNA follows: TGTGCCAGCAGCAAAGATAAGCGGGGGGGCACCGGGGAGCTGTTTTTT.

This clonotype occurred a few times. J is TRBJ2-1 and V is TRBV20-1; D remains ambiguous. The CDR3 is 13 amino acids. CDR1 DFQATT and CDR2 SNEGSKA come from the germline V gene (reference sequence). V was pared by 7 bases and J by 7 bases, with 17 bases between. CDR3: CSGGDWGTNEQFF. The DNA of the CDR3 is TGCAGTGGTGGAGATTGGGGAACTAATGAGCAGTTCTTC.

The chain couples TRBV7-9 to TRBJ2-7; no reliable D call. The CDR3 has 11 amino acids. V lost 4 bases to trimming and J lost 6 bases, with 7 bases between them. Germline values: CDR1 SEHNR, CDR2 FQNEAQ (reference sequence). Written as DNA, the CDR3 is TGTGCCAGCAGCTACATCTTCGAGCAGTACTTC. It yields the protein CASSYIFEQYF.

The rearrangement uses TRBV20-1 and TRBJ2-3, with D perhaps TRBD1 (5 bases). The V end was cut by 6 bases, the J end by 4 bases, with 11 bases between. This CDR3 comprises 12 residues. The germline gives CDR1 DFQATT, CDR2 SNEGSKA (reference sequence). The CDR3 DNA reads as TGCAGTGCCAAGACAGTTTCAGATACGCAGTATTTT. It translates to CSAKTVSDTQYF.

The chain employs TRBV5-1 and TRBJ1-1; 10 nucleotides line up with TRBD1. The ends lost 4 bases at V and 1 base at J; junction bases unmatched: 4. Per the germline V gene, CDR1 is SGHRS and CDR2 is YFSETQ. This CDR3 has 15 residues. The CDR3 DNA is TGCGCCAGCAGCCATCGGACAGGGGGGAACACTGAAGCTTTCTTT. Translation gives CASSHRTGGNTEAFF.

V and J are TRBV4-3 and TRBJ2-1; no firm D call. CDR1 is LGHNA, CDR2 YSLEER, per germline. The V end was cut by 0 bases, the J end by 4 bases, with 4 bases between. CDR3 length: 13 residues. The CDR3 bases are TGCGCCAGCAGCCAAGAGGGGTACAATGAGCAGTTCTTC. Amino acid sequence: CASSQEGYNEQFF.

This clonotype has just a few counts. This chain connects TRBV4-1 to TRBJ1-6; 9 bases map to TRBD1. CDR3 length equals 16 residues. The germline V gene has CDR1 MGHRA and CDR2 YSYEKL. Trimming took 4 bases from V and 6 from J; bases not matched to a gene: 7. The CDR3 sequence is CASSLSGTGSNSPLHF. CDR3 nucleotide sequence: TGCGCCAGCAGCCTCTCCGGGACAGGGAGTAATTCACCCCTCCACTTT.

V gene TRBV28 combines with J gene TRBJ2-7, with 9 bases lining up with TRBD1. This CDR3 is 14 amino acids long. The germline V gene has CDR1 MDHEN and CDR2 SYDVKM. V shed 9 bases and J 4 bases; nucleotides not matched to a gene: 10. The CDR3 nucleotides are TGTGCCAGAAGAGTGGGACAGGGATTTTACGAGCAGTACTTC. Translation: CARRVGQGFYEQYF.

This clonotype was seen a few times. V is TRBV6-5 and J is TRBJ2-7; no clear D gene. This CDR3 has 15 amino acids. V gave up 0 bases and J gave up 3 bases, with 12 bases separating them. From germline, CDR1 is MNHEY and CDR2 SVGAGI. The CDR3 region has the DNA TGTGCCAGCAGTTACTCGACGTGGGGTGGCTACGAGCAGTACTTC. It specifies CASSYSTWGGYEQYF.

In this sample, this clonotype turned up a few times. The rearrangement uses TRBV7-9 and TRBJ2-1, with D possibly being TRBD1 (6 bases). Germline V gene data show CDR1 as SEHNR and CDR2 as FQNEAQ (reference sequence). CDR3 length: 15 residues. V lost 2 bases and J 3 bases, leaving 11 bases between the germline ends. The chain's CDR3 is CASSLRDTDYNEQFF. The CDR3 DNA follows: TGTGCCAGCAGCTTACGGGACACGGACTACAATGAGCAGTTCTTC.

This clonotype came up a few times. The chain joins TRBV11-2 to TRBJ2-7, with a tentative D call TRBD2 (6 bases). Looked up from germline, CDR1 is SGHAT and CDR2 is FQNNGV. This CDR3 region has 15 residues. Trimming left V 5 bases short and J 0 bases short, with 14 bases between. The CDR3 region is CASSVAIGGSYEQYF. CDR3 nucleotide sequence: TGTGCCAGCAGCGTTGCTATCGGGGGCTCCTACGAGCAGTACTTC.

This clonotype was found many times. J is TRBJ1-1 and V is TRBV20-1; D is unresolved. The CDR3 spans 11 residues. CDR1 and CDR2 (germline): DFQATT, SNEGSKA (reference sequence). The V and J ends lost 2 bases and 4 bases respectively, with 5 bases between them. The CDR3 sequence is CSARWGTEAFF. The CDR3 nucleotides read TGCAGTGCTAGATGGGGCACTGAAGCTTTCTTT.

This rearrangement joins TRBV7-9 to TRBJ1-5, with D uncertain. V was cut by 0 bases and J by 9 bases, with 3 bases left in between. This CDR3 contains 11 residues. Germline CDR1 SEHNR, CDR2 FQNEAQ (reference sequence). The CDR3, as DNA: TGTGCCAGCAGCTTAGCTTCGCCCCAGCATTTT. This gives the protein CASSLASPQHF. The entire variable domain, with the rest obtained from reference TRBV7-9 and TRBJ1-5, is as follows: DTGVSQNPRHKITKRGQNVTFRCDPISEHNRLYWYRQTLGQGPEFLTYFQNEAQLEKSRLLSDRFSAERPKGSFSTLEIQRTEQGDSAMYLCASSLASPQHFGDGTRLSIL.

This clonotype was counted many times. The genes are TRBV7-2 and TRBJ2-3; perhaps TRBD2 as D (5 bases). This CDR3 is built from 16 residues. V gave up 4 bases and J gave up 3 bases, with 17 bases separating them. CDR1 and CDR2 from the germline V gene are SGHTA and FQGNSA. The CDR3 nucleotides read TGTGCCAGCAGCTCTAGACCGACGGGATTGACAGATACGCAGTATTTT. Translated: CASSSRPTGLTDTQYF.

The CDR3 region is CASSRNTQYF. DNA for the CDR3: TGTGCCAGCAGCCGTAATACGCAGTATTTT. This chain connects TRBV12-3 or TRBV12-4 to TRBJ2-3; D call uncertain. The CDR3 covers 10 residues. Trimming removed 6 bases at V and 7 bases at J, with 5 bases between.

The chain couples TRBV15 to TRBJ2-3; no clear D gene. This CDR3 contains 14 residues. Germline CDR1 reads LNHNV; CDR2 reads YYDKDF (reference sequence). Trimming pared 5 bases from V and 1 base from J, leaving 10 bases between. CDR3 sequence (DNA): TGTGCCACCAGCGACCCTCACCGCACAGATACGCAGTATTTT. Its protein is CATSDPHRTDTQYF.